Listed below are T cell receptor beta chains from one sample, sequenced in a study of cytomegalovirus exposure and HLA in healthy donors. Only in-frame clones appear in the TCRdb table, and some are missing; sequencing was by immunoSEQ multiplex PCR. Of 150,000 to 200,000 clones in the sample, roughly 87% were seen once. Specimen: PBMCs. The source is a man aged 50 to 60 in good health and CMV-seropositive. Both conserved end residues are part of each CDR3. The D gene is left open where the match is weak. Size is stated for part of the rows, as once, few or many counts, or as a class when the clone is expanded.

v_gene	len	j_gene	d_gene	abundance	CDR3aa	CDR3nt
TRBV27	15	TRBJ2-7	TRBD2	.	CASSLTSGRAHEQYF	TGTGCCAGCAGTTTAACTAGCGGGAGGGCACACGAGCAGTACTTC
TRBV6-1	17	TRBJ1-6	.	.	CASSEARTAGLHSPLHF	TGTGCCAGCAGTGAAGCGCGGACAGCCGGACTTCATTCACCCCTCCACTTT
TRBV6-1	14	TRBJ2-5	.	once	CASSERIGVETQYF	TGTGCCAGCAGTGAACGGATAGGGGTAGAGACCCAGTACTTC
TRBV5-6	15	TRBJ2-1	.	.	CASSSRGTILDEQFF	TGTGCCAGCAGCTCTAGGGGGACAATATTGGATGAGCAGTTCTTC
TRBV5-1	16	TRBJ2-1	TRBD2	.	CASSLGVAGAGNEQFF	TGCGCCAGCAGCTTGGGAGTCGCGGGAGCTGGCAATGAGCAGTTCTTC
TRBV4-1	17	TRBJ2-2	TRBD1	.	CASSHQYRGLNTGELFF	TGCGCCAGCAGCCACCAATACAGGGGGCTGAACACCGGGGAGCTGTTTTTT
TRBV18	21	TRBJ2-5	TRBD2	.	CASSNQAGPGTLLADQETQYF	TGTGCCAGCTCCAACCAGGCCGGACCAGGCACCCTACTAGCGGACCAAGAGACCCAGTACTTC
TRBV10-2	15	TRBJ2-1	.	.	CASSDGGLEYNEQFF	TGCGCCAGCAGTGACGGGGGGCTAGAATACAATGAGCAGTTCTTC
TRBV28	17	TRBJ1-2	TRBD1	.	CASSTPGTGGGFYGYTF	TGTGCCAGCAGCACACCCGGGACAGGGGGCGGCTTCTATGGCTACACCTTC
TRBV5-6	14	TRBJ2-7	.	.	CASSSRAGYYEQYF	TGTGCCAGCAGCTCCCGAGCAGGTTACTACGAGCAGTACTTC
TRBV19	15	TRBJ1-3	.	.	CASSRGPGAGNTIYF	TGTGCCAGTAGCAGAGGCCCGGGTGCTGGAAACACCATATATTTT
TRBV9	15	TRBJ2-2	TRBD1	.	CASSVGQGATGELFF	TGTGCCAGCAGCGTAGGCCAGGGGGCCACCGGGGAGCTGTTTTTT
TRBV7-8	14	TRBJ2-3	.	.	CASSPRVSADTQYF	TGTGCCAGCAGCCCCCGGGTTAGTGCAGATACGCAGTATTTT
TRBV11-2	14	TRBJ1-6	.	.	CASSLVQGQTPLHF	TGTGCCAGCAGCTTAGTTCAGGGCCAAACGCCCCTCCACTTT
TRBV4-2	17	TRBJ2-2	TRBD2	.	CASSLGTSGSNTGELFF	TGTGCCAGCAGCCTAGGGACTAGCGGGAGTAACACCGGGGAGCTGTTTTTT
TRBV2	15	TRBJ2-5	.	.	CASSDRDTLQETQYF	TGTGCCAGCAGTGACCGGGACACACTTCAAGAGACCCAGTACTTC
TRBV30	14	TRBJ2-7	TRBD1	.	CACGRTGRSYEQYF	TGTGCCTGCGGAAGGACAGGGAGATCCTACGAGCAGTACTTC
TRBV6-5	14	TRBJ2-1	TRBD2	.	CASRSGGPYNEQFF	TGTGCCAGCAGGAGCGGGGGGCCCTACAATGAGCAGTTCTTC
TRBV19	15	TRBJ2-7	.	few	CASTLRGGASYEQYF	TGTGCCAGTACCCTACGCGGGGGCGCCTCCTACGAGCAGTACTTC
TRBV4-1	18	TRBJ2-3	TRBD2	.	CASSHVGLATVDTDTQYF	TGCGCCAGCAGCCATGTGGGACTAGCGACCGTTGACACAGATACGCAGTATTTT
TRBV6-6	14	TRBJ1-6	.	.	CASRIYRVGSPLHF	TGTGCCAGCAGGATCTACAGGGTGGGTTCACCCCTCCACTTT
TRBV18	13	TRBJ2-5	.	.	CASSPRSQETQYF	TGTGCCAGCTCACCGAGGTCGCAAGAGACCCAGTACTTC
TRBV6-5	13	TRBJ1-2	.	.	CASTAGQSYGYTF	TGTGCCAGCACGGCGGGGCAGAGTTATGGCTACACCTTC
TRBV6-1	13	TRBJ1-1	TRBD1	.	CASSDRVNTEAFF	TGTGCCAGCAGCGACAGGGTTAACACTGAAGCTTTCTTT